The 28 T cell receptor beta chains reported below all come from one sample, sequenced in a study of radiotherapy plus CTLA-4 blockade in lung cancer. Sequencing used immunoSEQ multiplex PCR; TCRdb keeps in-frame clones, though not all of them. The sample lists 70,000 to 90,000 clones, about 79% occurring once. The source was peripheral blood, collected from a patient treated with radiotherapy plus ipilimumab. These receptors originate from a human donor with non-small cell lung cancer whose response to radiotherapy plus ipilimumab could not be evaluated. Some clones in this sample may be carry-over from other donors' samples.

For this clone: Other DNA sequences in this specimen translate into the identical CDR3. The gene calls are TRBV9 and TRBJ2-7, with D maybe TRBD1 (6 bases). V gave up 0 bases and J gave up 1 base, with 8 bases separating them. Germline V gene data show CDR1 as SGDLS and CDR2 as YYNGEE. The CDR3 loop spans 14 amino acids. CDR3 loop: CASSVATGSYEQYF. The CDR3, as DNA: TGTGCCAGCAGCGTAGCTACAGGGTCCTACGAGCAGTACTTC.

V gene TRBV5-8 combines with J gene TRBJ1-6; D unclear. V was pared by 1 base and J by 11 bases, with 13 bases between. Looked up from germline, CDR1 is SGHTS and CDR2 is YDEGEE. The CDR3 extends over 14 amino acids. The CDR3 spells CASSLIGVLAPLHF. The CDR3 DNA is TGTGCCAGCAGCTTGATCGGGGTTTTAGCACCCCTCCACTTT. Variable domain in full (rest from reference TRBV5-8 and TRBJ1-6): EAGVTQSPTHLIKTRGQQATLRCSPISGHTSVYWYQQALGLGLQFLLWYDEGEERNRGNFPPRFSGRQFPNYSSELNVNALELEDSALYLCASSLIGVLAPLHFGNGTRLTVT.

The chain employs TRBV6-1 and TRBJ2-7; 7 positions match TRBD1. Germline V lookup: CDR1 MNHNS, CDR2 SASEGT. V gave up 4 bases and J gave up 4 bases; unmatched junction bases: 4. The CDR3 extends over 13 amino acids. Written as DNA, the CDR3 is TGTGCCAGCAGTGTGTACAGGGGATACGAGCAGTACTTC. This sequence encodes CASSVYRGYEQYF.

This chain connects TRBV7-2 to TRBJ2-2; no definite D call. Germline V CDR1 and CDR2: SGHTA, FQGNSA. Trimming took 5 bases from V and 2 from J, leaving 3 bases between them. The CDR3 consists of 12 residues. The CDR3 spells CASSPNTGELFF. In DNA form, the CDR3 reads TGTGCCAGCAGCCCAAACACCGGGGAGCTGTTTTTT.

The chain recombines TRBV7-3 with TRBJ1-2; D is undetermined. V was shortened by 4 bases and J by 0 bases, with 12 bases between the two germline ends. CDR1 is SGHTA and CDR2 is FQGTGA in the germline V gene. The CDR3 runs to 15 residues. CDR3 sequence reads: CASSSQGGTNYGYTF. The CDR3 bases are TGTGCCAGCAGCTCCCAAGGAGGTACTAACTATGGCTACACCTTC.

The gene calls are TRBV27 and TRBJ1-6; unclear D gene. Trimming took off 7 bases at V and 1 base at J, with 17 bases between the two ends. Germline assignment: CDR1 MNHEY and CDR2 SMNVEV (reference sequence). The CDR3 length is 17 residues. The CDR3 region is CASTPTRRRSYNSPLHF. The CDR3 DNA reads as TGTGCCAGCACCCCAACAAGACGGAGGTCCTATAATTCACCCCTCCACTTT.

This chain joins TRBV9 and TRBJ2-5; a possible D gene is TRBD1 (6 bases). Trimming left V 2 bases short and J 0 bases short, with 8 bases between. The germline V gene encodes CDR1 SGDLS and CDR2 YYNGEE. The CDR3 spans 14 residues. The CDR3 spells CASSVYRDQETQYF. CDR3 DNA sequence: TGTGCCAGCAGCGTTTACAGGGACCAAGAGACCCAGTACTTC.

The CDR3 spells CASSGVGEGGYTF. In DNA form, the CDR3 reads TGTGCCAGCAGTGGAGTAGGTGAGGGTGGCTACACCTTC. The chain has TRBV2 and TRBJ1-2; unclear D gene. This CDR3 spans 13 amino acids. Trimming pared 4 bases from V and 7 bases from J, leaving 13 bases between. Germline CDR1 reads SNHLY; CDR2 reads FYNNEI.

This sequence joins TRBV6-5 and TRBJ2-7; 9 positions match TRBD1. The germline gives CDR1 MNHEY, CDR2 SVGAGI. The CDR3 length is 14 residues. V lost 8 bases and J lost 6; bases outside the gene matches: 11. CDR3: CASGGQGAVREQYF. The CDR3 DNA reads as TGTGCCAGCGGGGGACAGGGAGCCGTACGCGAGCAGTACTTC.

This clone was observed a handful of times. V gene TRBV2 combines with J gene TRBJ2-7, with 12 nucleotides matching TRBD1. Per germline, CDR1 SNHLY and CDR2 FYNNEI. The CDR3 loop spans 14 amino acids. V gave up 6 bases and J gave up 6 bases; unmatched junction bases: 6. CDR3 nucleotide sequence: TGTGCCAGCAGCGGGACAGGGGGCCGGGGCGAGCAGTACTTC. This encodes CASSGTGGRGEQYF. The entire variable domain, with the rest obtained from reference TRBV2 and TRBJ2-7, is as follows: EPEVTQTPSHQVTQMGQEVILRCVPISNHLYFYWYRQILGQKVEFLVSFYNNEISEKSEIFDDQFSVERPDGSNFTLKIRSTKLEDSAMYFCASSGTGGRGEQYFGPGTRLTVT.

The genes are TRBV29-1 and TRBJ1-1; 9 bases line up with TRBD1. The CDR3 has 14 amino acids. CDR1 and CDR2 from the germline V gene are SQVTM and ANQGSEA. V lost 6 bases to trimming and J lost 3 bases; unmatched junction nucleotides: 8. CDR3 sequence (DNA): TGCAGCGTGGGGGACAGGGAAAGGTACACTGAAGCTTTCTTT. The encoded protein is CSVGDRERYTEAFF.

The CDR3 reads CASSLDAASYNEQFF. CDR3 DNA: TGTGCCAGCAGCTTAGATGCGGCCTCCTACAATGAGCAGTTCTTC. The genes are TRBV7-2 and TRBJ2-1; no definite D call. CDR1 and CDR2 (germline): SGHTA, FQGNSA. The CDR3 loop spans 15 amino acids. The V and J ends lost 1 base and 0 bases respectively, with 7 bases between them.

The chain uses TRBV18 and TRBJ2-2, with 10 bases fitting TRBD2. The V and J ends lost 0 bases and 4 bases, in that order; junction bases with no gene match: 2. The CDR3 has 16 amino acids. Germline V gene data show CDR1 as KGHSH and CDR2 as LQKENI. The chain's CDR3 is CASSPPSGGATGELFF. The CDR3 DNA reads TGTGCCAGCTCACCACCGAGCGGGGGGGCCACCGGGGAGCTGTTTTTT.

This chain joins TRBV27 and TRBJ2-3; 9 positions agree with TRBD2. Germline V CDR1 and CDR2: MNHEY, SMNVEV (reference sequence). Trimming removed 6 bases from V and 3 bases from J; junction bases left unmatched: 4. The CDR3 runs 14 residues. CDR3 in DNA: TGTGCCAGCAGGGAAGGACTAGCGACAGATACGCAGTATTTT. It specifies CASREGLATDTQYF.

J is TRBJ2-7 and V is TRBV7-9; no clear D gene. Germline V gene sequence: CDR1 SEHNR, CDR2 FQNEAQ (reference sequence). V lost 5 bases and J lost 2, with 4 bases in between. The CDR3 has 11 residues. DNA for the CDR3: TGTGCCAGCAGCCCCGCCTACGAGCAGTACTTC. This translates into CASSPAYEQYF.

The chain is built from TRBV5-1 and TRBJ2-1; a possible D gene is TRBD1 (6 bases). The germline V gene encodes CDR1 SGHRS and CDR2 YFSETQ. The CDR3 loop spans 15 amino acids. With 3 bases removed from V and 0 bases from J, the gap between germline ends came to 10 bases. The CDR3 nucleotides read TGCGCCAGCAGCTGGACAGAGAGCTCCTACAATGAGCAGTTCTTC. This sequence encodes CASSWTESSYNEQFF.

This clone was seen repeatedly, ten times or more. The rearrangement uses TRBV28 and TRBJ2-2; D is possibly TRBD1 (5 bases). Deletions cut 7 bases from V and 4 bases from J, with 16 bases between. The CDR3 has 15 amino acids. Germline V gene sequence: CDR1 MDHEN, CDR2 SYDVKM. The CDR3 DNA sequence: TGTGCCAGCAACCCTACAACAGGAAGCACCGGGGAGCTGTTTTTT. Amino acid sequence: CASNPTTGSTGELFF.

The chain carries TRBV4-2 and TRBJ2-5, with D unresolved. Germline CDR1 and CDR2: LGHNA and YNFKEQ. Trimming stripped 0 bases from V and 5 bases from J, with 16 bases between. The CDR3 has 16 residues. The CDR3, as DNA: TGTGCCAGCAGCCAAGAATGGTCTTCTTATCGGGAGACCCAGTACTTC. Residues: CASSQEWSSYRETQYF.

The chain is built from TRBV6-1 and TRBJ1-2, with 9 bases identical to TRBD1. Germline CDR1 MNHNS, CDR2 SASEGT. CDR3 size: 13 residues. V lost 8 bases, J lost 4 bases, and 5 bases stayed unmatched. CDR3 nucleotide sequence: TGTGCCAGCTTGAGGACAGGGGTCTATGGCTACACCTTC. It yields the protein CASLRTGVYGYTF.

This clone was recorded a few times. The CDR3 DNA reads TGTGCCAGCAGCCAAGATCTCAAGGGGGCGAATGAAAAACTGTTTTTT. Its translation: CASSQDLKGANEKLFF. The chain is built from TRBV5-4 and TRBJ1-4, with 7 bases fitting TRBD1. CDR1 is SGHNT, CDR2 YYREEE, per germline (reference sequence). With 4 bases clipped from V and 5 bases from J, the junction kept 11 bases outside the gene matches. There are 16 residues in the CDR3.

The chain recombines TRBV28 with TRBJ2-5; TRBD1 might be the D (5 bases). Trimming removed 4 bases from V and 5 bases from J, with 11 bases in between. Germline V CDR1 and CDR2: MDHEN, SYDVKM. The CDR3 loop spans 13 amino acids. CDR3 protein: CASSSPGMETQYF. CDR3 DNA sequence: TGTGCCAGCAGTTCTCCAGGGATGGAGACCCAGTACTTC.

In DNA form, the CDR3 reads TGTGCCAGCTCAAGGGGCCGCAATGAAAAACTGTTTTTT. Residues: CASSRGRNEKLFF. The chain combines TRBV18 with TRBJ1-4; possible D gene TRBD1, 5 bases. CDR3 size: 13 residues. The V gene's germline CDR1 is KGHSH and CDR2 LQKENI. V was cut by 5 bases and J by 5 bases, with 9 bases left in between.

The chain recombines TRBV4-2 with TRBJ2-7, with D perhaps TRBD2 (5 bases). CDR3 length equals 16 residues. Per the germline V gene, CDR1 is LGHNA and CDR2 is YNFKEQ. V was clipped by 0 bases and J by 3 bases, with 15 bases between them. The CDR3 sequence is CASSQDASGSSYEQYF. CDR3 coding DNA: TGTGCCAGCAGCCAAGATGCCTCGGGATCCAGCTACGAGCAGTACTTC.

This clone was detected only a few times. The genes are TRBV19 and TRBJ2-4, with a weak D call TRBD1 (7 bases). There are 14 residues in the CDR3. V was trimmed by 4 bases and J by 8 bases, leaving 15 bases between them. Germline V lookup: CDR1 LNHDA, CDR2 SQIVND (reference sequence). CDR3: CASSSGGTVDIQYF. The CDR3 DNA sequence: TGTGCCAGTAGTAGCGGAGGGACAGTCGACATTCAGTACTTC.

The chain couples TRBV4-2 to TRBJ2-2; D uncertain. From germline, CDR1 is LGHNA and CDR2 YNFKEQ. This CDR3 spans 15 amino acids. Trimming pared 0 bases from V and 1 base from J, leaving 6 bases between. CDR3 residues: CASSQDPMNTGELFF. The CDR3 nucleotides are TGTGCCAGCAGCCAAGACCCAATGAACACCGGGGAGCTGTTTTTT.

The V and J genes are TRBV5-1 and TRBJ2-1; the D gene is possibly TRBD1 (6 bases). Germline V gene sequence: CDR1 SGHRS, CDR2 YFSETQ. V lost 2 bases and J 5 bases, leaving 11 bases between the germline ends. The CDR3 loop spans 14 amino acids. CDR3 residues: CASSLTGSNNEQFF. Here the CDR3 DNA reads TGCGCCAGCAGCTTAACAGGGTCGAACAATGAGCAGTTCTTC. Combining the CDR3 with reference TRBV5-1 and TRBJ2-1 gives the whole variable domain KAGVTQTPRYLIKTRGQQVTLSCSPISGHRSVSWYQQTPGQGLQFLFEYFSETQRNKGNFPGRFSGRQFSNSRSEMNVSTLELGDSALYLCASSLTGSNNEQFFGPGTRLTVL.

The chain is built from TRBV10-2 and TRBJ2-1; possible D gene TRBD1, 6 bases. V lost 2 bases and J 9 bases, leaving 8 bases between the germline ends. CDR1 WSHSY and CDR2 SAAADI come from the germline V gene. This CDR3 region has 12 residues. CDR3 region: CASSETGTEQFF. As DNA, the CDR3 is TGCGCCAGCAGTGAGACAGGGACTGAGCAGTTCTTC.

This chain joins TRBV5-1 and TRBJ2-1; TRBD1 aligns across 8 bases. CDR3 length: 15 residues. Germline V CDR1 and CDR2: SGHRS, YFSETQ. Germline trimming cut 0 bases from V and 4 bases from J; bases unmatched to any gene: 3. CDR3 nucleotides: TGCGCCAGCAGCTTGGAGGACAGGGTGTACAATGAGCAGTTCTTC. It yields the protein CASSLEDRVYNEQFF.